These T cell receptor beta chains were read from a single sample in a study of CD8 T cells in Susac syndrome. Each CDR3 protein is one row after TCRdb ran MiXCR on the immunoSEQ multiplex PCR reads. The sample has 150,000 or so distinct CDR3 sequences, 92% seen once. The sequenced material came from CD4+ T cells from PBMCs. All receptors derive from a human donor in good health. The CDR3 runs from the conserved cysteine through the conserved F or W. A D gene is named only where the DNA matches it firmly. A row's size may be missing; if present it is once, few, many or a size class.

d_gene	v_gene	abundance	j_gene	CDR3nt	CDR3aa
-	TRBV6-5	-	TRBJ1-1	TGTGCCATCAGTCGCGAGAGTGGGGCCACTGAAGCTTTCTTT	CAISRESGATEAFF
-	TRBV5-1	-	TRBJ2-5	TGCGCCAGCAGCTCTGGAGGGGCAGATGAGACCCAGTACTTC	CASSSGGADETQYF
-	TRBV4-2	-	TRBJ2-5	TGTGCCAGCAGCGGAGGAGGAGGGGGGGGAGCTCAAGAGACCCAGTACTTC	CASSGGGGGGAQETQYF
TRBD1	TRBV24-1	-	TRBJ2-2	TGTGCCACCAGTTTAGGGGGCGGCACCGGGGAGCTGTTTTTT	CATSLGGGTGELFF
TRBD2	TRBV24-1	-	TRBJ2-2	TGTGCCACCAGTGACCGTCGGGGAGGGGCCGGCGGGGAGCTGTTTTTT	CATSDRRGGAGGELFF
-	TRBV5-1	-	TRBJ2-7	TGCGCCAGCAGCTTGAAGGGGGACGAGCAGTACTTC	CASSLKGDEQYF
TRBD2	TRBV10-3	few	TRBJ2-3	TGTGCCAGCTCTAGCGGGGACACAGATACGCAGTATTTT	CASSSGDTDTQYF
-	TRBV27	-	TRBJ1-1	TGTGCCAGCAGTTTATTTCGGGCCACTGAAGCTTTCTTT	CASSLFRATEAFF
-	TRBV5-1	-	TRBJ2-7	TGCGCCAGCAGCGGGGACCTCACCTACGAGCAGTACTTC	CASSGDLTYEQYF
-	TRBV2	-	TRBJ1-1	TGTGCCAGCATTTCCGGGGGGGCCCCCTATGAAGCTTTCTTT	CASISGGAPYEAFF
TRBD1	TRBV13	-	TRBJ1-4	TGTGCCAGCAGGGAGACAGGGGACACTAATGAAAAACTGTTTTTT	CASRETGDTNEKLFF
TRBD2	TRBV19	-	TRBJ2-1	TGTGCCAGTAGTATAGATCGGGGCCCAGCGGGGCCCTACAATGAGCAGTTCTTC	CASSIDRGPAGPYNEQFF
-	TRBV6-6	-	TRBJ2-5	TGTGCCAGCAGTTACCACCCCGGTGGGAGCGAGACCCAGTACTTC	CASSYHPGGSETQYF
-	TRBV7-9	-	TRBJ2-1	TGTGCCAGCAGCCCTACTAGGGACAATGAGCAGTTCTTC	CASSPTRDNEQFF
-	TRBV7-2	-	TRBJ1-2	TGTGCCAGCAGCTCTGACACCGTCTATGGCTACACCTTC	CASSSDTVYGYTF
-	TRBV2	-	TRBJ1-5	TGTGCCACCTGGCTGAGACAGCTCTCGCCCCAGCATTTT	CATWLRQLSPQHF
-	TRBV5-6	-	TRBJ1-1	TGTGCCAGCAGGATGGGGGGATTGATGAACACTGAAGCTTTCTTT	CASRMGGLMNTEAFF
TRBD1	TRBV19	-	TRBJ2-7	TGTGCCAGTAGCCTGGATGGGACAGGACCATACGAGCAGTACTTC	CASSLDGTGPYEQYF
-	TRBV6-2/TRBV6-3	-	TRBJ2-1	TGTGCCAGCAGCAGACAGCACAATGAGCAGTTCTTC	CASSRQHNEQFF
-	TRBV5-4	-	TRBJ2-3	TGTGCCAGCAGCTTGCCGCAGAGCACAGATACGCAGTATTTT	CASSLPQSTDTQYF
TRBD2	TRBV6-2/TRBV6-3	-	TRBJ2-1	TGTGCCAGCAGTTACGTTCGGGGGGACAATGAGCAGTTCTTC	CASSYVRGDNEQFF
-	TRBV6-1	-	TRBJ2-7	TGTGCCAGCAGTGACCTACGACAAGTCCCCGAGCAGTACTTC	CASSDLRQVPEQYF
-	TRBV7-8	-	TRBJ1-1	TGTGCCAGCACGCTACGAGAGGGATTTGAAGCTTTCTTT	CASTLREGFEAFF
-	TRBV20-1	-	TRBJ2-5	TGCAGTGCTTCACCGGCCGAAGAGACCCAGTACTTC	CSASPAEETQYF
-	TRBV2	-	TRBJ1-2	TGTGCCAGCAGCACCCCGGACAGCACTCTCTATGGCTACACCTTC	CASSTPDSTLYGYTF
-	TRBV10-1	-	TRBJ2-2	TGCGCCAGCAGTGAGTCGACTAGAGGGTCCACCGGGGAGCTGTTTTTT	CASSESTRGSTGELFF
-	TRBV5-8	once	TRBJ2-6	TGTGCCAGCAGCTTGGGGGCGTTGGGAGGGGCCAACGTCCTGACTTTC	CASSLGALGGANVLTF
TRBD1	TRBV6-2/TRBV6-3	-	TRBJ1-1	TGTGCCAGCAGGGTGACAGGGGCGGTCACTGAAGCTTTCTTT	CASRVTGAVTEAFF
TRBD1	TRBV7-9	-	TRBJ2-2	TGTGCCACCTTGGGATTCGACAGGGGGGACACCGGGGAGCTGTTTTTT	CATLGFDRGDTGELFF
-	TRBV20-1	-	TRBJ2-2	TGCAGTGCTCCCCAAGGAGGGACCGGGGAGCTGTTTTTT	CSAPQGGTGELFF
-	TRBV29-1	-	TRBJ1-1	TGCAGCGGAAGGGGGACTGAAGCTTTCTTT	CSGRGTEAFF
TRBD1	TRBV6-1	-	TRBJ2-7	TGTGCCAGCAGTGAGACAGGGGTCTACGAGCAGTACTTC	CASSETGVYEQYF
TRBD1	TRBV7-3	-	TRBJ2-7	TGTGCCAGCAGCTTTAACAGGGGGTACGAGCAGTACTTC	CASSFNRGYEQYF
-	TRBV28	few	TRBJ1-5	TGTGCCAGCAGTTTTGATAGCAATCAGCCCCAGCATTTT	CASSFDSNQPQHF
-	TRBV5-1	few	TRBJ1-2	TGCGCCAGCAGCCCGTCAGTGGACTATGGCTACACCTTC	CASSPSVDYGYTF
-	TRBV5-6	-	TRBJ2-7	TGTGCCAGCAGCTTATATTTGGCGTCCGGGACGGGCTCCTACGAGCAGTACTTC	CASSLYLASGTGSYEQYF
-	TRBV29-1	-	TRBJ1-5	TGCAGCGTGCCGGGACACCCCGGGTCCAATCAGCCCCAGCATTTT	CSVPGHPGSNQPQHF
-	TRBV27	-	TRBJ2-5	TGTGCCAGCAGTTTAGGGGGCTGGGAGACCCAGTACTTC	CASSLGGWETQYF
-	TRBV3-1	-	TRBJ1-5	TGTGCCAGCAGCCTCGGACGGCAAAATCAGCCCCAGCATTTT	CASSLGRQNQPQHF
TRBD1	TRBV7-2	-	TRBJ1-4	TGTGCCAGCAGCCCCGAGGGGTGGACAGGGAATGAAAAACTGTTTTTT	CASSPEGWTGNEKLFF
TRBD1	TRBV5-1	-	TRBJ2-7	TGCGCCAGCAAGAGGGTGACACAGGGGAGCTACGAGCAGTACTTC	CASKRVTQGSYEQYF
TRBD1	TRBV12-3/TRBV12-4	-	TRBJ1-4	TGTGCCAGCAGGCCGGGGACAGGGGAAGGGGAAAAACTGTTTTTT	CASRPGTGEGEKLFF
TRBD1	TRBV7-2	-	TRBJ1-1	TGTGCCAGCAGCTTTTTAACGACAGGGAGCACTGAAGCTTTCTTT	CASSFLTTGSTEAFF
TRBD1	TRBV6-1	-	TRBJ1-1	TGTGCCAGCACCAGGACAGGGAGCCGAGTTGAGGCTGAAGCTTTCTTT	CASTRTGSRVEAEAFF
-	TRBV20-1	-	TRBJ1-2	TGCAGTGCTAGACCCAGGGGCGATAACTATGGCTACACCTTC	CSARPRGDNYGYTF
-	TRBV20-1	-	TRBJ2-7	TGCAGTGGTAAAGGGGTCGGAAAAAATGGCGAGCAGTACTTC	CSGKGVGKNGEQYF
-	TRBV28	-	TRBJ2-7	TGTGCCAGCAGTTTTGATCTGGGGGACACGAGCTCCTACGAGCAGTACTTC	CASSFDLGDTSSYEQYF